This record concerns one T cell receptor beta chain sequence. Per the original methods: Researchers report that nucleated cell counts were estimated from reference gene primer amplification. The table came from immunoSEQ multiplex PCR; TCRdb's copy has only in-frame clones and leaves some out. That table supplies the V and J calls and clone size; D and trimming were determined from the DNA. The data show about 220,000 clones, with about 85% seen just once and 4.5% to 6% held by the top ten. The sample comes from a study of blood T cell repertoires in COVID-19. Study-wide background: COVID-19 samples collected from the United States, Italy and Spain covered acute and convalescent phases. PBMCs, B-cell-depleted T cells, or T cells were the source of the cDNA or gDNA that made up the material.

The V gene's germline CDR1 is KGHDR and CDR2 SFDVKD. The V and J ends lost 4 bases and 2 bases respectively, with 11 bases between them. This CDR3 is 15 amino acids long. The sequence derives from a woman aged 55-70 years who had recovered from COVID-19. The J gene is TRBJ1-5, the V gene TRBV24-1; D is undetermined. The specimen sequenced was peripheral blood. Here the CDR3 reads CATSDPRQGNQPQHF. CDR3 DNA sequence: TGTGCCACCAGTGACCCTCGACAAGGCAATCAGCCCCAGCATTTT.